This T cell receptor beta chain is from a study of CD8 T cells in ankylosing spondylitis. General study findings and limits: In ankylosing spondylitis blood, a motif of seven to nine highly homologous TCR beta variants appeared characteristic. Disease-linked clones bore a CD8+ phenotype, appearing relatively rarely in peripheral blood. It was reported that disease-linked clones were significantly enriched in matched ankylosing spondylitis synovial fluid.

In this sample, this clonotype turned up a few times. The target antigen is unknown. The CDR3 loop spans 15 amino acids. Trimming removed 1 base from V and 0 bases from J; junction bases left unmatched: 3. The germline CDR1 and CDR2 sequences are SGHTA and FQGNSA. Quantitative molecular-barcoded 5'-RACE generated the TCR beta libraries. TCRdb ran MiXCR on the 5' RACE reads and lists one entry per CDR3 protein. The table has approximately 100,000 distinct CDR3 sequences, about 8.5% seen once; the top ten hold 9.9%. This TCR came from a male donor with ankylosing spondylitis or in good health (not recorded which). J is TRBJ2-7 and V is TRBV7-2; 7 bases are shared with TRBD1. Sequencing input: blood, either unsorted or a sorted T cell fraction (not recorded which). The CDR3 loop is CASSLVTGSSYEQYF. The CDR3 nucleotides read TGTGCCAGCAGCTTAGTGACAGGGAGCTCCTACGAGCAGTACTTC.